This T cell receptor (beta chain) stems from a study of OX40 agonist ivuxolimab in advanced cancers. Findings and caveats of the study: The authors also found low normalized T-cell clonal expansion in some nonresponders.

From germline, CDR1 is SGHTA and CDR2 FQGNSA. CDR3 length equals 15 residues. Trimming removed 1 base from V and 5 bases from J, with 14 bases in between. A remark on this clone: The antigen remains unidentified.

Repertoires were generated with immunoSEQ multiplex PCR, while TCRdb's copy carries only in-frame clones and drops some. Of over 150,000 clones listed, roughly 94% were seen once; the top ten hold around 0.31%. Systemic immunosuppression or a history of autoimmune disease excluded patients. The chain carries TRBV7-2 and TRBJ1-2; D gene ambiguous. The receptor was derived from an adult with an advanced solid tumor such as melanoma, head and neck, liver or kidney cancer. This sample comprised CD4+ or CD8+ T cells sorted from blood, obtained in a trial of the OX40 agonist ivuxolimab. The CDR3 protein is CASSLGPGRGYGYTF. The CDR3 DNA follows: TGTGCCAGCAGCTTAGGTCCCGGGAGAGGGTATGGCTACACCTTC. The full variable domain, rest sourced from reference TRBV7-2 and TRBJ1-2, is GAGVSQSPSNKVTEKGKDVELRCDPISGHTALYWYRQSLGQGLEFLIYFQGNSAPDKSGLPSDRFSAERTGGSVSTLTIQRTQQEDSAVYLCASSLGPGRGYGYTFGSGTRLTVV.